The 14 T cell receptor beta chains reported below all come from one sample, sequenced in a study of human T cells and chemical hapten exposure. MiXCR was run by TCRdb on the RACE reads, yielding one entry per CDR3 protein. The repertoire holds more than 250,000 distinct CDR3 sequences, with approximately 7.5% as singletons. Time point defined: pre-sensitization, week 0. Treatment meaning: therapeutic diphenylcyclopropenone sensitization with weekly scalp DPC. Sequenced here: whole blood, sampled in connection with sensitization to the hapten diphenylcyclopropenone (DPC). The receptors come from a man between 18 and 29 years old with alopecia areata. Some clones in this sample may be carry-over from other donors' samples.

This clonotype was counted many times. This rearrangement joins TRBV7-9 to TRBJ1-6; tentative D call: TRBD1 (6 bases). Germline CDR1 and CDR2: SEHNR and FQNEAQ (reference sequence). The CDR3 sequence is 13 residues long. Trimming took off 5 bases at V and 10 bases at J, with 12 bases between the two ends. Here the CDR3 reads CASSQGHRSPLHF. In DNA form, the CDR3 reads TGTGCCAGCAGCCAGGGACATCGGTCACCCCTCCACTTT.

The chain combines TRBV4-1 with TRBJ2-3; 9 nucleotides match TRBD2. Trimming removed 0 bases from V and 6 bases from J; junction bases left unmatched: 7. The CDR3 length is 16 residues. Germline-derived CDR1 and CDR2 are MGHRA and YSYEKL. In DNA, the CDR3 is TGCGCCAGCAGCCAAGATCTAGCGGGGCGAGGGGATACGCAGTATTTT. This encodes CASSQDLAGRGDTQYF.

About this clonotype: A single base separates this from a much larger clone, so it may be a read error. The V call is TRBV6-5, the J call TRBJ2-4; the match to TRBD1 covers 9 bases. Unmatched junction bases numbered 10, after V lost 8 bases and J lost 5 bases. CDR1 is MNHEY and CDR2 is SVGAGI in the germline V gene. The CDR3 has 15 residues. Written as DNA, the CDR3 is TGTGCCAGCGCGAGGGACAGGGCGTTCGAAAACATTCAGTACTTC. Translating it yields CASARDRAFENIQYF.

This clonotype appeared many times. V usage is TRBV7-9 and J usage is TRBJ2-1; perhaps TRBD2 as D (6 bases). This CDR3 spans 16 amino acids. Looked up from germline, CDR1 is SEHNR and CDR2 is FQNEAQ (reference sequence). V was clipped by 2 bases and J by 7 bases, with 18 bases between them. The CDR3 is CASSLIWRGAGNEQFF. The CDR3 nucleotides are TGTGCCAGCAGCTTAATCTGGCGGGGCGCTGGTAATGAGCAGTTCTTC.

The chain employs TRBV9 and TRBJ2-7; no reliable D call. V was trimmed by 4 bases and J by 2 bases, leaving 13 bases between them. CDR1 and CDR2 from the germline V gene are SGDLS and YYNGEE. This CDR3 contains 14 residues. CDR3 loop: CASSPRLEPYEQYF. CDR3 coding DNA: TGTGCCAGCAGCCCTCGTCTAGAACCCTACGAGCAGTACTTC.

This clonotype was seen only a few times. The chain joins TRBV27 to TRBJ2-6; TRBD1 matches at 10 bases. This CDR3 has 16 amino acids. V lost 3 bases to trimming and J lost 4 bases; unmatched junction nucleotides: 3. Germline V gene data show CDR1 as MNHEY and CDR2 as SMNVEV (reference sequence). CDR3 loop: CASSLTGGSGANVLTF. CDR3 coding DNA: TGTGCCAGCAGTTTGACAGGGGGCTCCGGGGCCAACGTCCTGACTTTC. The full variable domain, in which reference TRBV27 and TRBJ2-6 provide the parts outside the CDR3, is EAQVTQNPRYLITVTGKKLTVTCSQNMNHEYMSWYRQDPGLGLRQIYYSMNVEVTDKGDVPEGYKVSRKEKRNFPLILESPSPNQTSLYFCASSLTGGSGANVLTFGAGSRLTVL.

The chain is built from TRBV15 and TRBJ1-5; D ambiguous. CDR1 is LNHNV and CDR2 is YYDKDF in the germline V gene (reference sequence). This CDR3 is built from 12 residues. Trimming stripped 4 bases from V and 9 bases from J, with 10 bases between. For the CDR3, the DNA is TGTGCCACCAGCATCGGTGGGCCGCCCCAGCATTTT. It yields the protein CATSIGGPPQHF.

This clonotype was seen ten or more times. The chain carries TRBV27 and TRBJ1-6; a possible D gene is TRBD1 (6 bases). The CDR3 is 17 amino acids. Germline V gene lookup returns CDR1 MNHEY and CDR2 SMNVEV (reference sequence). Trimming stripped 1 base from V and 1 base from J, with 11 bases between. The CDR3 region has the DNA TGTGCCAGCAGTTTATACAGGGAGTGGTCCTATAATTCACCCCTCCACTTT. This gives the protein CASSLYREWSYNSPLHF.

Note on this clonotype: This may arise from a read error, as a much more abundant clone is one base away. CDR3 amino acids: CASSSRRDKRGYEAFF. CDR3 nucleotides: TGTGCCAGCAGCTCGCGTCGGGACAAGCGGGGGTATGAAGCTTTCTTT. This chain uses TRBV11-2 with TRBJ1-1; the D gene is possibly TRBD1 (6 bases). The CDR3 has 16 residues. The germline CDR1 and CDR2 sequences are SGHAT and FQNNGV. V was pared by 4 bases and J by 7 bases, with 22 bases between.

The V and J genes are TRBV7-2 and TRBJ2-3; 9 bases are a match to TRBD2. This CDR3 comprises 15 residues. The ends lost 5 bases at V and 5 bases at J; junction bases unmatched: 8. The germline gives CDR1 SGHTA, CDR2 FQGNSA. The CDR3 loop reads CASSPAAGGRDTQYF. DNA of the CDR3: TGTGCCAGCAGCCCTGCAGCGGGGGGCCGAGATACGCAGTATTTT.

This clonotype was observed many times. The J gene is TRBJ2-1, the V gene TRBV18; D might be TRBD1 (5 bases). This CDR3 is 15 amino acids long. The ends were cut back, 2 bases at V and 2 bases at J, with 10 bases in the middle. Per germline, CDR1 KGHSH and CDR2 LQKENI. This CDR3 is CASSPSQGTYNEQFF. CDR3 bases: TGTGCCAGCTCACCATCCCAGGGTACCTACAATGAGCAGTTCTTC.

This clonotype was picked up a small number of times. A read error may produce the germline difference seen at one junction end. For the CDR3, the DNA is TGTACCAGCAGTTACTTGGGGGGCCGGAATCAGCCCCAGCATTTT. Protein: CTSSYLGGRNQPQHF. The chain carries TRBV6-2 or TRBV6-3 and TRBJ1-5; a weak D match, TRBD1 (6 bases). Germline CDR1 is MNHEY and CDR2 is SVGEGT. This CDR3 region has 15 residues.

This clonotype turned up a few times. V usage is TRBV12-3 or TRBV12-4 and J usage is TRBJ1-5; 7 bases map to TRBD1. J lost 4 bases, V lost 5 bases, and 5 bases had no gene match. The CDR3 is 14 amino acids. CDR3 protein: CASSDTGVNQPQHF. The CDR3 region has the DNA TGTGCCAGCAGTGATACAGGGGTTAATCAGCCCCAGCATTTT.

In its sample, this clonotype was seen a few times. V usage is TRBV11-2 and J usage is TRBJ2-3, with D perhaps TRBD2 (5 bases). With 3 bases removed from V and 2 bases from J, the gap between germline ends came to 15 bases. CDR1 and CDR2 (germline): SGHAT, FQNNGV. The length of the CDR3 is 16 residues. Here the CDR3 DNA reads TGTGCCAGCAGCTTCGGCGAGGGTCATTTCACAGATACGCAGTATTTT. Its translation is CASSFGEGHFTDTQYF.